Below, 23 T cell receptor beta chains from the same sample are listed, as sequenced in a study of sequential checkpoint blockade in melanoma. Clones were sequenced by immunoSEQ multiplex PCR, and TCRdb holds only the in-frame ones, with some missing. The sample lists approximately 12,000 clones, 25% to 30% occurring once. Treatment specified: randomized to nivolumab then ipilimumab (arm A) or the reverse (arm B). The sample was tumor tissue (inferred from file names), taken from a patient given nivolumab and ipilimumab in sequence. The receptor set was obtained from a human donor with melanoma.

The J gene is TRBJ2-7, the V gene TRBV9, with 7 bases lining up with TRBD1. The CDR3 runs to 12 residues. Trimming at V came to 0 bases and at J to 12 bases, leaving 6 bases not matched to a gene. Germline values: CDR1 SGDLS, CDR2 YYNGEE. CDR3 region: CASSVGQGPRYF. The CDR3 coding sequence is TGTGCCAGCAGCGTAGGACAGGGTCCAAGGTACTTC.

CDR3 nucleotides: TGCGCCAGCAGTCAATGTGGAGGGAGCGGCCAAGAGACCCAGTACTTC. It translates to CASSQCGGSGQETQYF. This chain connects TRBV23-1 to TRBJ2-5, with a tentative D call TRBD2 (6 bases). TRBV23-1 is an ORF for which the function is uncertain. Trimming pared 1 base from V and 1 base from J, leaving 13 bases between. The CDR3 sequence is 16 residues long.

V gene TRBV5-1 combines with J gene TRBJ2-3; 9 bases fit TRBD2. Germline V gives CDR1 SGHRS, CDR2 YFSETQ. Germline trimming cut 2 bases from V and 3 bases from J; bases unmatched to any gene: 1. The CDR3 totals 14 residues. CDR3: CASSFTSGTDTQYF. CDR3 coding DNA: TGCGCCAGCAGCTTCACTAGCGGGACAGATACGCAGTATTTT.

The chain employs TRBV28 and TRBJ1-1, with no clear D. CDR3 length equals 15 residues. Trimming pared 7 bases from V and 0 bases from J, leaving 15 bases between. Germline V gene data show CDR1 as MDHEN and CDR2 as SYDVKM. The CDR3 protein is CASTLDGGMNTEAFF. In DNA, the CDR3 is TGTGCCAGCACCTTAGACGGTGGAATGAACACTGAAGCTTTCTTT.

This clone was counted between two and nine times. The junction departs from the called germline gene at one end, perhaps through a read error. The CDR3 protein is CASSDSLIGEQFF. DNA for the CDR3: TGTGCCAGCAGTGACTCCCTAATAGGGGAGCAGTTCTTC. The V call is TRBV6-8, the J call TRBJ2-1; no clear D gene. There are 13 residues in the CDR3. The germline gives CDR1 MNHGY, CDR2 SAAAGT.

This clone was detected ten times or more. CDR3 sequence (DNA): TGCGCCAGCAGCCAAGATCTCCTCTCTAGCGGGAGGGCCGATGAGCAGTTCTTC. It specifies CASSQDLLSSGRADEQFF. The chain couples TRBV4-1 to TRBJ2-1, with 12 bases fitting TRBD2. This CDR3 contains 18 residues. Germline V gene lookup returns CDR1 MGHRA and CDR2 YSYEKL. J was trimmed by 8 bases and V by 0 bases; bases with no gene match: 11.

This clone occurred many times. This rearrangement joins TRBV11-3 to TRBJ2-2, with D perhaps matching TRBD2 (6 bases). Germline V gene data show CDR1 as SGHNT and CDR2 as YENEEA. V lost 4 bases and J lost 3, with 12 bases in between. The CDR3 is 15 residues long. CDR3 nucleotide sequence: TGTGCCAGCAGCTCCTTGGAGGGGTACACCGGGGAGCTGTTTTTT. Translation: CASSSLEGYTGELFF.

A few counts support this clone. The gene calls are TRBV11-3 and TRBJ1-2; 11 bases line up with TRBD1. CDR1 and CDR2 (germline): SGHNT, YENEEA. The CDR3 is made up of 15 amino acids. V dropped 1 base and J dropped 7; count of bases not matched to a gene: 5. CDR3 sequence: CASSLVGQGASGYTF. Written as DNA, the CDR3 is TGTGCCAGCAGCTTAGTAGGACAGGGGGCCTCTGGCTACACCTTC.

This clone was seen ten or more times. The chain is built from TRBV11-3 and TRBJ2-1, with D perhaps being TRBD1 or TRBD2 (6 bases each). The CDR3 extends over 15 amino acids. The V end was cut by 4 bases, the J end by 2 bases, with 12 bases between. Germline values: CDR1 SGHNT, CDR2 YENEEA. CDR3 bases: TGTGCCAGCAGCTCCCCGGGGGCCGCCTACAATGAGCAGTTCTTC. Encoded protein: CASSSPGAAYNEQFF.

This clone has just a few counts. This sequence joins TRBV11-3 and TRBJ1-2; 7 positions match TRBD1. After removal of 4 bases from V and 4 bases from J, the junction contained 6 bases not matched to a gene. This CDR3 has 14 amino acids. Germline CDR1 is SGHNT and CDR2 is YENEEA. The CDR3 nucleotides are TGTGCCAGCAGCTCTTCAGGGGGTGGCTATGGCTACACCTTC. Its protein is CASSSSGGGYGYTF.

There are many counts of this clone. The chain recombines TRBV11-3 with TRBJ2-1; 8 bases are shared with TRBD2. The germline V gene encodes CDR1 SGHNT and CDR2 YENEEA. V was clipped by 5 bases and J by 3 bases; unmatched bases: 6. The CDR3 runs 15 residues. The CDR3 DNA reads as TGTGCCAGCAGCCAAGGACTAGCTGGCTACAATGAGCAGTTCTTC. Encoded protein: CASSQGLAGYNEQFF.

This clone appeared once. The V gene is TRBV19, the J gene TRBJ1-1; no firm D call. The CDR3 consists of 12 residues. Germline CDR1 is LNHDA and CDR2 is SQIVND (reference sequence). V lost 5 bases to trimming and J lost 5 bases, with 9 bases between them. CDR3 sequence (DNA): TGTGCCAGTAGTGCCATCCGAACTGAAGCTTTCTTT. Translating gives CASSAIRTEAFF. Looking up the rest from reference TRBV19 and TRBJ1-1 gives the full variable domain: DGGITQSPKYLFRKEGQNVTLSCEQNLNHDAMYWYRQDPGQGLRLIYYSQIVNDFQKGDIAEGYSVSREKKESFPLTVTSAQKNPTAFYLCASSAIRTEAFFGQGTRLTVV.

The table lists this clone with a few counts. The chain recombines TRBV28 with TRBJ1-2; a possible D gene is TRBD1 (5 bases). The CDR3 totals 12 residues. Germline V gene sequence: CDR1 MDHEN, CDR2 SYDVKM. V gave up 6 bases and J gave up 6 bases, with 11 bases separating them. This CDR3 reads CASRERGDGYTF. CDR3 nucleotides: TGTGCCAGCAGAGAACGGGGGGATGGCTACACCTTC.

The J gene is TRBJ2-7, the V gene TRBV18; D gene uncertain. V was pared by 3 bases and J by 1 base, with 10 bases between. The germline gives CDR1 KGHSH, CDR2 LQKENI. The CDR3 is made up of 14 amino acids. CDR3 sequence reads: CASSPGRPSYEQYF. CDR3 nucleotide sequence: TGTGCCAGCTCACCTGGACGGCCTTCCTACGAGCAGTACTTC.

This clone has at least ten counts. This chain joins TRBV6-8 and TRBJ2-1; the D gene is possibly TRBD1 (6 bases). CDR3 length: 15 amino acids. Trimming took off 5 bases at V and 7 bases at J, with 18 bases between the two ends. CDR1 is MNHGY and CDR2 is SAAAGT in the germline V gene. In DNA form, the CDR3 reads TGTGCCAGCAGTCCCACCATGACAGGTTCTAATGAGCAGTTCTTC. This codes for CASSPTMTGSNEQFF.

This CDR3 reads CASSYSARVAGNTIYF. The CDR3 DNA follows: TGTGCCAGCAGTTACTCGGCCAGGGTTGCTGGAAACACCATATATTTT. The chain has TRBV6-8 and TRBJ1-3, with D perhaps TRBD1 (5 bases). The CDR3 runs to 16 residues. Trimming removed 0 bases from V and 2 bases from J, with 11 bases in between. The germline V gene encodes CDR1 MNHGY and CDR2 SAAAGT.

This rearrangement joins TRBV28 to TRBJ1-2, with TRBD1 matching 7 bases. Germline V CDR1 and CDR2: MDHEN, SYDVKM. Trimming removed 6 bases from V and 3 bases from J; junction bases left unmatched: 7. This CDR3 has 14 residues. CDR3 nucleotide sequence: TGTGCCAGCAGCTGGGACAGCCTGTACTATGGCTACACCTTC. Protein sequence: CASSWDSLYYGYTF.

The V gene is TRBV11-3, the J gene TRBJ1-3; 9 bases fit TRBD1. J was trimmed by 6 bases and V by 6 bases; bases with no gene match: 6. Looked up from germline, CDR1 is SGHNT and CDR2 is YENEEA. The CDR3 is 14 amino acids. The CDR3 DNA sequence: TGTGCCAGCAGGGACAGGGGCAGGGAAAACACCATATATTTT. Its translation: CASRDRGRENTIYF.

There are many counts of this clone. The chain has TRBV11-3 and TRBJ2-3; 7 nucleotides agree with TRBD2. V lost 1 base to trimming and J lost 2 bases; unmatched junction nucleotides: 9. Per germline, CDR1 SGHNT and CDR2 YENEEA. The CDR3 is 17 amino acids. The CDR3: CASSLGSAGEYTDTQYF. The DNA for the CDR3 is TGTGCCAGCAGCTTAGGGAGTGCGGGAGAATACACAGATACGCAGTATTTT.

This chain joins TRBV28 and TRBJ2-7; 7 nucleotides match TRBD1. The V gene end was trimmed by 5 bases and the J gene end by 9 bases; junction bases not matched to a gene: 16. CDR3 length: 15 residues. CDR1 is MDHEN, CDR2 SYDVKM, per germline. The CDR3 here is CASSPVDRDSSVQYF. CDR3 bases: TGTGCCAGCAGTCCCGTGGACCGGGACAGCTCTGTGCAGTACTTC.

The rearrangement joins TRBV9 to TRBJ2-7; TRBD1 agrees at 8 bases. This CDR3 is 15 amino acids long. Germline trimming cut 2 bases from V and 5 bases from J; bases unmatched to any gene: 9. Germline CDR1 is SGDLS and CDR2 is YYNGEE. The CDR3 region has the DNA TGTGCCAGCAGCGTTGGGTTTGACAGGGGCGACGAGCAGTACTTC. This codes for CASSVGFDRGDEQYF.

This clone was counted between two and nine times. The rearrangement uses TRBV6-8 and TRBJ1-3; no firm D call. The CDR3 covers 16 residues. Germline V gene lookup returns CDR1 MNHGY and CDR2 SAAAGT. Trimming cost V 6 bases and J 0 bases, with 15 bases left between them. The CDR3 nucleotides read TGTGCCAGCAGAGCGACCGGAACCAACTCTGGAAACACCATATATTTT. Translation: CASRATGTNSGNTIYF.

This CDR3 reads CSVEGRPDGSYEQYF. CDR3 in DNA: TGCAGCGTTGAAGGCCGCCCCGACGGTTCCTACGAGCAGTACTTC. The chain employs TRBV29-1 and TRBJ2-7; D unresolved. Germline CDR1 SQVTM, CDR2 ANQGSEA. V shed 1 base and J shed 1 base, with 14 bases lying between them. The CDR3 contains 15 residues.